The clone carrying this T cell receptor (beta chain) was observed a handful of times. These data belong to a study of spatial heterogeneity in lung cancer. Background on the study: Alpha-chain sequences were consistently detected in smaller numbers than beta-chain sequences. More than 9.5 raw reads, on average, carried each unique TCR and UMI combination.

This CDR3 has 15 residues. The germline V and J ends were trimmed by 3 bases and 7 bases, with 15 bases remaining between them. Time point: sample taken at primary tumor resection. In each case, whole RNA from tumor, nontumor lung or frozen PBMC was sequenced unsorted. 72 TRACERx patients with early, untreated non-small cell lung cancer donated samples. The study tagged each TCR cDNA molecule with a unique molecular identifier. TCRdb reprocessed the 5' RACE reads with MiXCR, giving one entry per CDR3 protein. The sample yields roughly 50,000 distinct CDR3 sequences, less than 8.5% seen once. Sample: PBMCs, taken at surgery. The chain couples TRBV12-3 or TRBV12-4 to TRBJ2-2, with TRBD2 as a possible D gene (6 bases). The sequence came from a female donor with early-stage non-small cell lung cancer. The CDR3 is CASSFVGGADGELFF. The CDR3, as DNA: TGTGCCAGCAGTTTCGTAGGCGGGGCGGACGGGGAGCTGTTTTTT.